Listed below are T cell receptor beta chains from one sample, sequenced in a study of blood T cell repertoires in COVID-19. The method was immunoSEQ multiplex PCR; TCRdb's version includes in-frame clones alone and lacks a portion of them. This sample carries 150,000 to 200,000 clones, 86% of them seen once, and the ten largest clones take around 6.5%. Sequenced material: peripheral blood. The source of these receptors is a woman aged 80 or older in a cohort sampled during active or convalescent COVID-19. The CDR3 runs from the conserved cysteine through the conserved F or W.

v_call,j_call,cdr3_aa
TRBV19,TRBJ2-1,CASSIWGLAGRADEQFF
TRBV30,TRBJ2-5,CAWRQGQETQYF
TRBV27,TRBJ1-1,CATQRQGISEMNTEAFF
TRBV3-1/TRBV3-2,TRBJ2-6,CASALRGTGANVLTF
TRBV6-4,TRBJ1-5,CASRGGADGNQPQHF
TRBV11-2,TRBJ1-1,CASSLGGTGNTEAFF
TRBV30,TRBJ1-5,CAWSGRSNQPQHF
TRBV2,TRBJ2-7,CASSEAGRGGEQYF
TRBV18,TRBJ2-5,CASSPGTGQVETQYF
TRBV6-2/TRBV6-3,TRBJ1-3,CASSPTRAGNTIYF
TRBV27,TRBJ1-3,CASSLYPGTFDSGNTIYF
TRBV12-3/TRBV12-4,TRBJ1-4,CASNEGTDEKLFF
TRBV6-1,TRBJ2-5,CASSEWRVETQYF
TRBV7-2,TRBJ2-7,CASSVDSLHEQYF
TRBV6-7,TRBJ1-1,CACGGMGTEAFF
TRBV2,TRBJ1-4,CASSVFGVRENEKLFF
TRBV10-2,TRBJ1-1,CASSEADRGNTEAFF
TRBV6-5,TRBJ2-5,CASSTDRETQYF
TRBV7-2,TRBJ1-1,CASSLDFRGMNTEAFF
TRBV30,TRBJ2-1,CAWESGSSYNEQFF
TRBV4-1,TRBJ1-6,CASSRQAQGSPLHF
TRBV6-2/TRBV6-3,TRBJ1-2,CASSYSNRKGNSYGYTF
TRBV6-5,TRBJ1-1,CASSYSRGWGTEAFF
TRBV7-2,TRBJ1-1,CASSLRQGHTEAFF
TRBV7-9,TRBJ1-2,CASSLYSGGQRSSYGYTF
TRBV19,TRBJ1-1,CASSINRGIEAFF